The clone carrying this T cell receptor beta chain was seen ten or more times. What it binds is unknown. iRepertoire HTBI primers and Arm-PCR of CDR3 regions built TCR beta libraries. MiXCR was run by TCRdb on the multiplex PCR reads, yielding one entry per CDR3 protein. The sample includes approximately 470,000 distinct CDR3 sequences, around 15% of them seen just once. The time point here: newly diagnosed GD, antithyroid drugs for less than 3 months. Researchers made the TCR library from RNA that was extracted from PBMCs. Peripheral blood, at 8.5 to 9 milliliters, went into EDTA tubes. This sample is part of a study of regulatory T cells in long-lasting Graves disease. Whole-study results and caveats: Thyroid tissue went unexamined; only peripheral blood was analyzed.

CDR3 length: 15 residues. Germline values: CDR1 SGHRS, CDR2 YFSETQ. Trimming removed 0 bases from V and 1 base from J, with 10 bases in between. These data were also reused for a study on T cells in Graves' hyperthyroidism and ophthalmopathy.

The clonotype originates from a middle-aged man with Graves disease. Sequencing used peripheral blood mononuclear cells (PBMCs), obtained at new diagnosis, from a patient treated with antithyroid drugs. The genes are TRBV5-1 and TRBJ1-1; D is undetermined. Here the CDR3 DNA reads TGCGCCAGCAGCTTGGAAGCGGTAGCGAACACTGAAGCTTTCTTT. Translation: CASSLEAVANTEAFF.